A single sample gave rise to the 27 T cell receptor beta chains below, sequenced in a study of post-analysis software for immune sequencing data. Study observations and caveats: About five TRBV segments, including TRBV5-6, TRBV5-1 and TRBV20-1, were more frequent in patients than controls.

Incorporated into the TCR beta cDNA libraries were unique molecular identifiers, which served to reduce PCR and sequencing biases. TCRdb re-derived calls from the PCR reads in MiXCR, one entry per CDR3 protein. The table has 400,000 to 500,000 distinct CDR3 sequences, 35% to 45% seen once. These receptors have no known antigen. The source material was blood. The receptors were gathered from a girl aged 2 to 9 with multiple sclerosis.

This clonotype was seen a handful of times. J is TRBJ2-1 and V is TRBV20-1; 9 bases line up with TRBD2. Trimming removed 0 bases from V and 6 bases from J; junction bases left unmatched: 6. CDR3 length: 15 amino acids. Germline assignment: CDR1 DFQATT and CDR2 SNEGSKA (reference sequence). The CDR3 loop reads CSARDLSGRSNEQFF. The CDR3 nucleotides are TGCAGTGCTAGAGATCTAAGCGGGAGGTCCAATGAGCAGTTCTTC.

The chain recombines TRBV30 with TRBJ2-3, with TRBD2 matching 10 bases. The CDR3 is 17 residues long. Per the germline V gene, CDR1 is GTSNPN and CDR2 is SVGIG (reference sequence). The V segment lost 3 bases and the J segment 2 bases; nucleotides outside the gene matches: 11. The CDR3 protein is CAWRRVLAGRLTDTQYF. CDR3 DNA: TGTGCCTGGAGGAGGGTACTAGCGGGGAGACTCACAGATACGCAGTATTTT.

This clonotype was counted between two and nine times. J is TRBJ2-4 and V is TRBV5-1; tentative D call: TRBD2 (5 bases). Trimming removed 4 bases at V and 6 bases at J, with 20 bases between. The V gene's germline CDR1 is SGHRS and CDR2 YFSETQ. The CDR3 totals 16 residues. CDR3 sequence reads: CASSLRNSGNRNIQYF. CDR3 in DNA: TGCGCCAGCAGCCTGCGTAATTCCGGGAACAGAAACATTCAGTACTTC.

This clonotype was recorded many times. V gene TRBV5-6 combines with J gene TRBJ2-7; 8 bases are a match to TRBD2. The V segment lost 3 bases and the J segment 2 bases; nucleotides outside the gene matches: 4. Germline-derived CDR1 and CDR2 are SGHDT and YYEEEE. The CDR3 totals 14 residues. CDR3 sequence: CASSSTSGAYEQYF. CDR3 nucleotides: TGTGCCAGCAGCTCCACTAGCGGCGCCTACGAGCAGTACTTC.

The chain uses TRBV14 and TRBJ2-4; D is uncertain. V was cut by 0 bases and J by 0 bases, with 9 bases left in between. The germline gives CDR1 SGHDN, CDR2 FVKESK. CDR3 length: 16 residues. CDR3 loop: CASSQDHLLAKNIQYF. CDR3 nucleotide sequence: TGTGCCAGCAGCCAAGACCATCTCTTAGCCAAAAACATTCAGTACTTC.

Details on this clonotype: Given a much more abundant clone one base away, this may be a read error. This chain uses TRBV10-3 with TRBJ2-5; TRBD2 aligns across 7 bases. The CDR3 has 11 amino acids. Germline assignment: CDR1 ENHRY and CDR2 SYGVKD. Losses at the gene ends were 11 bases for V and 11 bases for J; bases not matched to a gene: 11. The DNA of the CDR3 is TGTGCCGTCGGCGGGGAGGGAAGGCAGTACTTC. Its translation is CAVGGEGRQYF.

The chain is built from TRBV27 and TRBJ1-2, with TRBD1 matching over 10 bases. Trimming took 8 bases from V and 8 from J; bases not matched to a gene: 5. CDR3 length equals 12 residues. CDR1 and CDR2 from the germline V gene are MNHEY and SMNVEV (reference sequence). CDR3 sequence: CASLDRGRGYTF. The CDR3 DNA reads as TGTGCCAGCCTAGACAGGGGGCGAGGCTACACCTTC.

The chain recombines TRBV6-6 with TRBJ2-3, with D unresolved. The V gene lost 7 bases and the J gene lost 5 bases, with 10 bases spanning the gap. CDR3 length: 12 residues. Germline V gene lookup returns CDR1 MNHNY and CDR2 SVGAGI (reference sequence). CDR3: CASTPPGDTQYF. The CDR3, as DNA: TGTGCCAGCACCCCCCCGGGAGATACGCAGTATTTT.

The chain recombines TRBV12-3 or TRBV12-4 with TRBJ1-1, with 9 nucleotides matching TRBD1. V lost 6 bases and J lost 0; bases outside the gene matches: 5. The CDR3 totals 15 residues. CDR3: CASSRQGVMNTEAFF. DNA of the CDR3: TGTGCCAGCAGCCGACAGGGGGTGATGAACACTGAAGCTTTCTTT.

In DNA, the CDR3 is TGTGCCAGCAGGCCCTCTGGGTTAGGGGGCGCAGTCGGCTACACCTTC. It translates to CASRPSGLGGAVGYTF. V gene TRBV2 combines with J gene TRBJ1-2; TRBD1 agrees at 7 bases. The CDR3 contains 16 residues. Germline values: CDR1 SNHLY, CDR2 FYNNEI. V shed 6 bases, J shed 8 bases, and the junction held 18 bases outside the gene matches.

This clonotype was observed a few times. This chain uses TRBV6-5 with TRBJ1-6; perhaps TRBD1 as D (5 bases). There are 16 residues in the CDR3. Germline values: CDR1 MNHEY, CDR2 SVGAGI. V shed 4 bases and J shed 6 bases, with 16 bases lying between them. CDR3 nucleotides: TGTGCCAGCAGTTGGTCCGGGACCAGGGTTAATTCACCCCTCCACTTT. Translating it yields CASSWSGTRVNSPLHF.

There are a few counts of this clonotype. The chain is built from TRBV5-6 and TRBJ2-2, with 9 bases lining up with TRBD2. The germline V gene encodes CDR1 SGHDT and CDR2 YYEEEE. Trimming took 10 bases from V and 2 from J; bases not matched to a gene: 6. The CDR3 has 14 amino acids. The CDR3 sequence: CAAQLAGNTGELFF. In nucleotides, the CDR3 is TGTGCCGCCCAACTAGCGGGCAACACCGGGGAGCTGTTTTTT.

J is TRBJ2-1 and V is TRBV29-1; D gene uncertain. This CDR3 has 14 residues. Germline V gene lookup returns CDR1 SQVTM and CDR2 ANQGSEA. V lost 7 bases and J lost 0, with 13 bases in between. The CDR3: CSAGRKSSYNEQFF. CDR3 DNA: TGCAGCGCCGGGCGGAAGAGCTCCTACAATGAGCAGTTCTTC.

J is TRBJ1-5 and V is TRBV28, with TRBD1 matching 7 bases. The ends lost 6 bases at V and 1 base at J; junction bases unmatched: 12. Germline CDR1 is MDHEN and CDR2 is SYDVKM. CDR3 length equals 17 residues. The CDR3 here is CASSGTRQGWSNQPQHF. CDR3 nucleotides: TGTGCCAGCAGCGGAACCCGACAGGGTTGGAGCAATCAGCCCCAGCATTTT.

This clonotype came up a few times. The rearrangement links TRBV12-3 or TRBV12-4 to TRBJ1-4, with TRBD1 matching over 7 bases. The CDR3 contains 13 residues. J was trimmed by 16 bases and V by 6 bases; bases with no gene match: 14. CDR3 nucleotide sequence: TGTGCCAGCAGCCCCCCCGTAGGGGGCCACCCGTTTTTT. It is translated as CASSPPVGGHPFF.

The CDR3 region has the DNA TGCGCCAGCAGCTTGGCGGACAGGGGCCGTGGCTACACCTTC. It encodes CASSLADRGRGYTF. The rearrangement uses TRBV5-1 and TRBJ1-2; 9 positions match TRBD1. The CDR3 loop spans 14 amino acids. From germline, CDR1 is SGHRS and CDR2 YFSETQ. J gave up 7 bases and V 0 bases, and 4 bases lay outside the gene matches.

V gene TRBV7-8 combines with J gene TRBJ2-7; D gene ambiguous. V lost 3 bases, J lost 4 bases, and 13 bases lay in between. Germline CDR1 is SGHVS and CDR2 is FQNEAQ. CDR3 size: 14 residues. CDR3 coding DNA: TGTGCCAGCAGCTTCGGGTTAGGTACTTACGAGCAGTACTTC. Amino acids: CASSFGLGTYEQYF. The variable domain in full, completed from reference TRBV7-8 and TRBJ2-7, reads GAGVSQSPRYKVAKRGQDVALRCDPISGHVSLFWYQQALGQGPEFLTYFQNEAQLDKSGLPSDRFFAERPEGSVSTLKIQRTQQEDSAVYLCASSFGLGTYEQYFGPGTRLTVT.

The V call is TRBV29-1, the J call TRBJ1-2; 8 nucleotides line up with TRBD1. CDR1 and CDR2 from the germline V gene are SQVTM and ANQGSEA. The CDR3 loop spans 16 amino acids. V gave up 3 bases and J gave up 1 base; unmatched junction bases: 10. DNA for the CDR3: TGCAGCGTTGAGTTGGCAGGGGGCAGAGTTAACTATGGCTACACCTTC. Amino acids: CSVELAGGRVNYGYTF. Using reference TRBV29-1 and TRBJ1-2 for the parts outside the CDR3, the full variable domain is SAVISQKPSRDICQRGTSLTIQCQVDSQVTMMFWYRQQPGQSLTLIATANQGSEATYESGFVIDKFPISRPNLTFSTLTVSNMSPEDSSIYLCSVELAGGRVNYGYTFGSGTRLTVV.

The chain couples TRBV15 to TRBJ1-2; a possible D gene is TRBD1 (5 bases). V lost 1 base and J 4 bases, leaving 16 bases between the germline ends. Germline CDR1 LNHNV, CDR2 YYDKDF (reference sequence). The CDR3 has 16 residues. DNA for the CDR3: TGTGCCACCAGCAGAGGGGGGGAGACTTGGGGCTATGGCTACACCTTC. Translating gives CATSRGGETWGYGYTF.

DNA of the CDR3: TGTGCCAGCAGTTTGGAGGGACAGGGGAATGGCTACACCTTC. Amino acid sequence: CASSLEGQGNGYTF. The V gene is TRBV12-3 or TRBV12-4, the J gene TRBJ1-2; 10 nucleotides agree with TRBD1. The V and J ends lost 3 bases and 6 bases, in that order; junction bases with no gene match: 4. This CDR3 spans 14 amino acids.

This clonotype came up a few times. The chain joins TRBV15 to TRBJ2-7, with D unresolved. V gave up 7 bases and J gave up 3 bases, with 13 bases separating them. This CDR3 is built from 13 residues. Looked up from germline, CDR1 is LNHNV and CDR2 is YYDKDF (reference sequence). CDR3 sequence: CATKAGLDYEQYF. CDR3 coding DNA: TGTGCCACCAAGGCTGGTTTGGACTACGAGCAGTACTTC.

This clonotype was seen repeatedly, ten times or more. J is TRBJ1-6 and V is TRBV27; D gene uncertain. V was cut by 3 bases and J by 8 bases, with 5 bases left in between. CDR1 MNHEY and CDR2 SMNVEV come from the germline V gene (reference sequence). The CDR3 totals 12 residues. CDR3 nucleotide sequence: TGTGCCAGCAGTTTCGGGGATTCACCCCTCCACTTT. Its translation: CASSFGDSPLHF.

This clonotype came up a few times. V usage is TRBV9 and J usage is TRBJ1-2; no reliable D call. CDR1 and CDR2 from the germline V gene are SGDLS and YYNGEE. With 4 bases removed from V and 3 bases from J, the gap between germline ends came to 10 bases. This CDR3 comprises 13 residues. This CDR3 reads CASSPELYYGYTF. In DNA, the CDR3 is TGTGCCAGCAGCCCGGAATTATACTATGGCTACACCTTC.

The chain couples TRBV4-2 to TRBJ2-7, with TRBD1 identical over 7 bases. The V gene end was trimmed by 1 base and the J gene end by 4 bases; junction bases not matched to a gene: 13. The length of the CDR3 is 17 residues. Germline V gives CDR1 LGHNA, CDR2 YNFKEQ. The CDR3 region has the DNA TGTGCCAGCAGCCAAGCCAGGACCGGGACAGACCTTTACGAGCAGTACTTC. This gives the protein CASSQARTGTDLYEQYF.

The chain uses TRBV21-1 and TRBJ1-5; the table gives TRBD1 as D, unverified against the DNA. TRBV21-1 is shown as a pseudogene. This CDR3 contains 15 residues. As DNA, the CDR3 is TGTGCCAGCAGCAAAGGGGACAGAAGGCACCAGCCCCAGCATTTT. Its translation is CASSKGDRRHQPQHF.

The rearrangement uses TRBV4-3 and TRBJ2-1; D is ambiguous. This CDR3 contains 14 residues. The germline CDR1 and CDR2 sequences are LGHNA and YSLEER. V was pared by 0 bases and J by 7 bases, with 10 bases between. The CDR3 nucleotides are TGCGCCAGCAGCCAAGAAGGCTCAGTGAATGAGCAGTTCTTC. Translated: CASSQEGSVNEQFF.

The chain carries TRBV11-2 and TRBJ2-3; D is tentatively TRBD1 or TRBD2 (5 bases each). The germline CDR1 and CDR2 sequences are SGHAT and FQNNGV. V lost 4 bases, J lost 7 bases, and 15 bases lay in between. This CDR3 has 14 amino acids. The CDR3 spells CASSSSGLTNTQYF. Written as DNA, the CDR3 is TGTGCCAGCAGCTCCTCGGGGCTCACGAATACGCAGTATTTT.